This TCR beta chain was found in a study of blood T cell repertoires in COVID-19. Only in-frame clones appear in the TCRdb table, and some are missing; sequencing was by immunoSEQ multiplex PCR. The data contain about 130,000 clones, roughly 83% of them singletons. The TCR sequence derives from a woman aged 25 to 39 who had recovered from COVID-19. Sequenced material: peripheral blood.

CDR3 bases: TGTGCCAGCAGAGGGACTTTCGCCCGGGGAGTGGATTCACCCCTCCACTTT. Protein: CASRGTFARGVDSPLHF. V is TRBV2 and J is TRBJ1-6; a weak D match, TRBD1 (5 bases). The CDR3 runs to 17 residues. V was trimmed by 6 bases and J by 8 bases, leaving 23 bases between them. CDR1 is SNHLY, CDR2 FYNNEI, per germline.